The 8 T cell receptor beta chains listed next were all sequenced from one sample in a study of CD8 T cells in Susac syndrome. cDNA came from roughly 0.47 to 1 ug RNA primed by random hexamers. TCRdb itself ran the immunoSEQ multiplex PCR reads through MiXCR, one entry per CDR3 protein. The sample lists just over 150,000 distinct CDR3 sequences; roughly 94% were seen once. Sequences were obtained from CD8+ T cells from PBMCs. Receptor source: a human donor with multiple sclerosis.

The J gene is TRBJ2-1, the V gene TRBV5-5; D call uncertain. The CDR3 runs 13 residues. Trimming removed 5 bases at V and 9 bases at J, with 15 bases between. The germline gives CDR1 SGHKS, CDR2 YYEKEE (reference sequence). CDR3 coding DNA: TGTGCCAGCAGTTTCAAGCCGACGGGTGAGCAGTTCTTC. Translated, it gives CASSFKPTGEQFF.

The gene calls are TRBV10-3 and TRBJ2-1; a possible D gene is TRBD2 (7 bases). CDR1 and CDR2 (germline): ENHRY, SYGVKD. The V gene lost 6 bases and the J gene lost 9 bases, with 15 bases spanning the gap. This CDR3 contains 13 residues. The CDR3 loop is CAIRVSGEGEQFF. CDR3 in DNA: TGTGCCATCAGGGTCTCAGGGGAGGGTGAGCAGTTCTTC.

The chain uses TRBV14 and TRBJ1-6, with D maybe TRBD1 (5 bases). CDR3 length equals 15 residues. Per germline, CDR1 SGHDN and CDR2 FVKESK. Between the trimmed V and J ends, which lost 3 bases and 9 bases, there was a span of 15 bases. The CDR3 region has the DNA TGTGCCAGCAGCCAGAGAACCACCGGGGGTTCACCCCTCCACTTT. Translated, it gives CASSQRTTGGSPLHF.

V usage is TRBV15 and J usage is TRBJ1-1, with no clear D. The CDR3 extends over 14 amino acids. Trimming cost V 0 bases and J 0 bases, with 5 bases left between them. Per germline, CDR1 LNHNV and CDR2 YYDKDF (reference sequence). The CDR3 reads CATSRDVVNTEAFF. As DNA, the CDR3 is TGTGCCACCAGCAGAGATGTTGTGAACACTGAAGCTTTCTTT.

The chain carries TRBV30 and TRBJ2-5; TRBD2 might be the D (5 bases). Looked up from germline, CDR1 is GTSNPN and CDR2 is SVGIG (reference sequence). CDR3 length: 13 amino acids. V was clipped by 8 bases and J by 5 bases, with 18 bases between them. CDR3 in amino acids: CAQRRVAYETQYF. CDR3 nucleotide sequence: TGTGCCCAGAGGCGGGTAGCATACGAGACCCAGTACTTC.

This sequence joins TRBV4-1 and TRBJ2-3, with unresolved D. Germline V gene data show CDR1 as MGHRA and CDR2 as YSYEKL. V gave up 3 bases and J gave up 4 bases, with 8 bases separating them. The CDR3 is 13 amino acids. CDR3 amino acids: CASSQGLADTQYF. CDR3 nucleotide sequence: TGCGCCAGCAGCCAGGGTCTAGCAGATACGCAGTATTTT.

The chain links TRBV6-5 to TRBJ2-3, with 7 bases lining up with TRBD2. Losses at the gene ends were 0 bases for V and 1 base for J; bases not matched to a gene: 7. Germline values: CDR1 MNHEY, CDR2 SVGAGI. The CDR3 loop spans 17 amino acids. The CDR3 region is CASSYSKASGRTDTQYF. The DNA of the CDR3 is TGTGCCAGCAGTTACTCGAAGGCTAGCGGCCGCACAGATACGCAGTATTTT.

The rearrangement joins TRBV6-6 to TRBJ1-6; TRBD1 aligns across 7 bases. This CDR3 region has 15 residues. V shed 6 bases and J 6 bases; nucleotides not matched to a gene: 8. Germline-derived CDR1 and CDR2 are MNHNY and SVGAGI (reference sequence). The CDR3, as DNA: TGTGCCAGCAGCTCACTCGACAGGGTTAATTCACCCCTCCACTTT. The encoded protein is CASSSLDRVNSPLHF.